The rows below give T cell receptor beta chains drawn from one sample of a study of blood T cells in healthy people across ages. TCRdb analysed the 5' RACE reads with MiXCR anew, one entry per CDR3 protein. Here the sample spans over 550,000 distinct CDR3 sequences, about 28% being singletons. The specimen sequenced was blood. The receptor set was obtained from a woman older than 75 in good health. The CDR3 runs from the conserved cysteine through the conserved F or W. The D gene is left open where the match is weak. Rows give clone size only sometimes, using once, few, many, or a class for an expanded clone.

abundance,v_gene,j_gene,d_gene,CDR3nt,CDR3aa
.,TRBV5-1,TRBJ2-7,TRBD2,TGCGCCAGCAGCTTGGTTAGCGGGGGGAGCTCCTACGAGCAGTACTTC,CASSLVSGGSSYEQYF
few,TRBV20-1,TRBJ1-2,.,TGCAGTGCTTGGCCGATGTGGGGATCGGAGGGCTACACCTTC,CSAWPMWGSEGYTF
few,TRBV19,TRBJ1-5,.,TGTGCCAGTAGTATAGTGAATCAGCCCCAGCATTTT,CASSIVNQPQHF
.,TRBV7-2,TRBJ2-1,TRBD2,TGTGCCAGCAGCCCACAACTAGCGGGGATTTCCTACAATGAGCAGTTCTTC,CASSPQLAGISYNEQFF
many,TRBV11-2,TRBJ1-6,.,TGTGCCAGCAGCTTACAACTGCTGGGTCGCTCACCCCTCCACTTT,CASSLQLLGRSPLHF
few,TRBV14,TRBJ2-7,.,TGTGCCAGCAGCCACATCGGGGGTTACGACTACGAGCAGTACTTC,CASSHIGGYDYEQYF
many,TRBV5-1,TRBJ2-1,.,TGCGCCAGCAGCCCCACTAATGCGGCCCATGAGCAGTTCTTC,CASSPTNAAHEQFF
.,TRBV9,TRBJ1-1,.,TGTGCCAGCAGCGTAGAAGGAGGACGGGGCACTCGGGCTTTCTTT,CASSVEGGRGTRAFF
many,TRBV6-1,TRBJ2-1,TRBD1,TGTGCCAGCACCAGGACAGGGGTAACTAGCTCCTACAATGAGCAGTTCTTC,CASTRTGVTSSYNEQFF
once,TRBV6-5,TRBJ2-3,TRBD1,TGTGCCGGCAGTCTTCCAGGGACAGATGCGCAGTATTTT,CAGSLPGTDAQYF
.,TRBV7-2,TRBJ2-1,TRBD2,TGTGCCAGCAGCTTCCGCGGGAGAGGTCGGAATGAGCAGTTCTTC,CASSFRGRGRNEQFF
.,TRBV12-3/TRBV12-4,TRBJ2-5,.,TGTGCCAGCAGTTTATCGGACGGTTGGGACCAGGAGACCCAGTACTTC,CASSLSDGWDQETQYF
few,TRBV30,TRBJ1-5,.,TGTGCCTGGAGCCCCCAGGGATTGAGCAATCAGCCCCAGCATTTT,CAWSPQGLSNQPQHF
.,TRBV20-1,TRBJ1-1,.,TGCAGTGCTAGAGATCGGAAGGGACACACTGAAGCTTTCTTT,CSARDRKGHTEAFF